Listed below are T cell receptor beta chains from one sample, sequenced in a study of T-cell reconstitution after alpha-beta-depleted transplantation in children. Each CDR3 protein gets one entry after TCRdb re-called the PCR reads with MiXCR. The table lists a few hundred thousand distinct CDR3 sequences, around 8.9% of them singletons. The input for sequencing was PBMCs from the stem cell graft donor, taken from the stem cell graft. The source of these receptors is a human donor who donated a stem cell graft to a child with SCID. Both conserved end residues are part of each CDR3. D genes are given only for firm matches. Some rows have no size entry. The others give once, few or many, or a class for an expanded clone.

DNA,CDR3,D,J,size,V
TGTGCCAGCAGCGACCCAGGGAGGCAACCCCACTTT,CASSDPGRQPHF,.,TRBJ1-6,many,TRBV3-1
TGCGCCAGCAGCAAGACAGGGCTCTACAATGAGCAGTTCTTC,CASSKTGLYNEQFF,TRBD1,TRBJ2-1,many,TRBV5-1
TGTGCCAGCAGCTTAATGGCAGGGGAGAGAGAGCCCCAGCATTTT,CASSLMAGEREPQHF,.,TRBJ1-5,.,TRBV7-2
TGCGCCAGCAGCTTGGGAGTCACCGACTCTGGAAACACCATATATTTT,CASSLGVTDSGNTIYF,.,TRBJ1-3,few,TRBV5-1
TGTGCCAGCAGCTTAGACACCCCTCGGTCGAGCTACGAGCAGTACTTC,CASSLDTPRSSYEQYF,.,TRBJ2-7,.,TRBV7-2
TGTGCCAGCAGCTTATCCGGAGGGAGACCCCTCCACTTT,CASSLSGGRPLHF,.,TRBJ1-6,many,TRBV7-9
TGTGCCAGCAGCTTAGAACGCGGGGAGCAGTTCTTC,CASSLERGEQFF,.,TRBJ2-1,few,TRBV7-9
TGCGCCAGCAATGGTGAGGGGGGAAATTCACCCCTCCACTTT,CASNGEGGNSPLHF,.,TRBJ1-6,many,TRBV5-1
TGTGCCAGCAGTTACCACCGAAGGGGCGGGACTGAAGCTTTCTTT,CASSYHRRGGTEAFF,.,TRBJ1-1,many,TRBV6-5
TGTGCCAGCAGTTACTTCCCGAACACTGAAGCTTTCTTT,CASSYFPNTEAFF,.,TRBJ1-1,many,TRBV6-2/TRBV6-3
TGTGCCAGCTCTATCTCGGGCCACTACGAGCAGTACTTC,CASSISGHYEQYF,.,TRBJ2-7,many,TRBV12-3/TRBV12-4
TGTGCCATCAGTGAGTTTAACAGCGACGAAGAGCAGTACTTC,CAISEFNSDEEQYF,.,TRBJ2-7,many,TRBV10-3
TGCAGTGCTAGAGAGGCGGGGGGGCGCAATCAGCCCCAGCATTTT,CSAREAGGRNQPQHF,.,TRBJ1-5,many,TRBV20-1
TGTGCCAGCGGTCCACAGGGGTGGGCCGGGGAGCTGTTTTTT,CASGPQGWAGELFF,TRBD1,TRBJ2-2,many,TRBV5-5
TGTGCCAGCAGTTTTAGGGACAATTTAGCCAAAAACATTCAGTACTTC,CASSFRDNLAKNIQYF,.,TRBJ2-4,many,TRBV21-1
TGTGCCAGCAGTTACCTCGGACCCACCGGGGAGCTGTTTTTT,CASSYLGPTGELFF,.,TRBJ2-2,many,TRBV6-5
TGCGCCAGCAGCGCACAGGGGGGCTCGGATACGCAGTATTTT,CASSAQGGSDTQYF,TRBD1,TRBJ2-3,many,TRBV5-1
TGCGCCAGCAGCTTGGCCGGAACGGTGAACACTGAAGCTTTCTTT,CASSLAGTVNTEAFF,.,TRBJ1-1,many,TRBV5-1
TGTGCCAGCAGTTTATGGAATGAGCAGTTCTTC,CASSLWNEQFF,.,TRBJ2-1,many,TRBV12-3/TRBV12-4
TGTGCCAGCAGCTTAGTTGCCGTCCGATATAGCACAGATACGCAGTATTTT,CASSLVAVRYSTDTQYF,.,TRBJ2-3,many,TRBV7-2
TGCGCCAGCAGCCAGCAGGGGGAAGGCACTGAAGCTTTCTTT,CASSQQGEGTEAFF,TRBD1,TRBJ1-1,many,TRBV5-1
TGCAGTGCAATGATTACAGGGATGAACACTGAAGCTTTCTTT,CSAMITGMNTEAFF,.,TRBJ1-1,many,TRBV20-1
TGTGCCAGCAGCATCCCGTACGTAGGGGAGCAGTACTTC,CASSIPYVGEQYF,.,TRBJ2-7,.,TRBV7-9
TGCAGTGCTAGCGATTACAGGGGAATGGGCAATGAGCAGTTCTTC,CSASDYRGMGNEQFF,TRBD1,TRBJ2-1,many,TRBV20-1
TGTGCCAGCAGCTTTTACAGGGACTCCTATAATTCACCCCTCCACTTT,CASSFYRDSYNSPLHF,.,TRBJ1-6,.,TRBV7-2
TGTGCCAGCATACAGCCCCCGACAGGGCGGGCAGATACGCAGTATTTT,CASIQPPTGRADTQYF,TRBD1,TRBJ2-3,few,TRBV12-3/TRBV12-4
TGTGCCAGTGAACTCACAGGGGTGGAAGGCTACACCTTC,CASELTGVEGYTF,TRBD1,TRBJ1-2,.,TRBV19
TGCGCCAGCAGCCTACAGGGGGCCGGGGAGCTGTTTTTT,CASSLQGAGELFF,TRBD1,TRBJ2-2,many,TRBV5-1
TGTGCCAGCAGCCAAGAGAGGCAGGGGGCAACAGGGACTGAAGCTTTCTTT,CASSQERQGATGTEAFF,TRBD1,TRBJ1-1,many,TRBV3-1
TGTGCCAGCTCACCCCAGACAGGACTAAAAGAGACCCAGTACTTC,CASSPQTGLKETQYF,.,TRBJ2-5,.,TRBV18
TGCAGTGCTCCTTACCCGGGACTAGGGCAAGAGACCCAGTACTTC,CSAPYPGLGQETQYF,TRBD2,TRBJ2-5,few,TRBV20-1
TGTGCCAGCAGCCCGGTCCTAGCGCAAACCTACGAGCAGTACTTC,CASSPVLAQTYEQYF,.,TRBJ2-7,many,TRBV12-3/TRBV12-4
TGTGCCAGCTCCCTGGGCCTCACAGATACGCAGTATTTT,CASSLGLTDTQYF,.,TRBJ2-3,few,TRBV18
TGTGCCAGCAGCTTTAAACCACAGGGAGGGGACACTGAAGCTTTCTTT,CASSFKPQGGDTEAFF,.,TRBJ1-1,many,TRBV7-9
TGTGCCAGCCAAACGGTGCGACATCGTTCCTACAATGAGCAGTTCTTC,CASQTVRHRSYNEQFF,.,TRBJ2-1,many,TRBV6-1
TGTGCCAGCTCAGCCACTAGCGGGGCCAACACCGGGGAGCTGTTTTTT,CASSATSGANTGELFF,TRBD2,TRBJ2-2,many,TRBV18
TGTGCCAGCACCAGACTAGCGAGGACAGATACGCAGTATTTT,CASTRLARTDTQYF,TRBD2,TRBJ2-3,many,TRBV2
TGCAGTGCTAGAGTCGGGCTCAATCAGCCCCAGCATTTT,CSARVGLNQPQHF,.,TRBJ1-5,many,TRBV20-1
TGTGCCAGCTCAGCCCTACAGGGGCCCCAGCATTTT,CASSALQGPQHF,.,TRBJ1-5,many,TRBV18
TGCGCCAGCAGCCCCTCTTACCCAGGGAACAATGAGCAGTTCTTC,CASSPSYPGNNEQFF,.,TRBJ2-1,many,TRBV5-1
TGTGCCAGCAGCCAAGATAGGGGGACTCGTCGGGATTCACCCCTCCACTTT,CASSQDRGTRRDSPLHF,.,TRBJ1-6,many,TRBV4-2
TGCGCCAGCAGCCAGGACAGTTATCAGCCCCAGCATTTT,CASSQDSYQPQHF,.,TRBJ1-5,many,TRBV4-3
TGTGCCAGCAGCGGCTACGAGCAGTACTTC,CASSGYEQYF,.,TRBJ2-7,.,TRBV9
TGTGCCAGCGGGGTTGGACAGCTCTCCTACGAGCAGTACTTC,CASGVGQLSYEQYF,.,TRBJ2-7,many,TRBV7-8
TGTGCCAGCAGCGAAGACCCGACAGAGGCCCTTGGGTACGAGCAGTACTTC,CASSEDPTEALGYEQYF,.,TRBJ2-7,many,TRBV28
TGTGCCAGCAATCCAAGAACAGGGGTGTGGACAGATACGCAGTATTTT,CASNPRTGVWTDTQYF,TRBD1,TRBJ2-3,many,TRBV7-2
TGTGCCAGCAGTCATACTAGCACTACCTACGAGCAGTACTTC,CASSHTSTTYEQYF,.,TRBJ2-7,many,TRBV12-3/TRBV12-4
TGTGCCAGCAGCTATACCACGTCGGGCTACTATGGCTACACCTTC,CASSYTTSGYYGYTF,.,TRBJ1-2,once,TRBV5-6
TGCAGTGCTAGCCCCGGACAGAAGAGCTCCTACAATGAGCAGTTCTTC,CSASPGQKSSYNEQFF,.,TRBJ2-1,many,TRBV20-1
TGCAGTGCTAGAGTAGGGGGGCGCGGGAATCAGCCCCAGCATTTT,CSARVGGRGNQPQHF,.,TRBJ1-5,many,TRBV20-1
TGCGCCAGCAGCTTGATGGGACAGAACCAAGAGACCCAGTACTTC,CASSLMGQNQETQYF,TRBD1,TRBJ2-5,many,TRBV5-1
TGTGCTACCCAGGACATCCAGAACACTGAAGCTTTCTTT,CATQDIQNTEAFF,.,TRBJ1-1,few,TRBV30
TGTGCCAGCACCGGTTGGGGGAACACTGAAGCTTTCTTT,CASTGWGNTEAFF,.,TRBJ1-1,many,TRBV6-1
TGCGCCAGCAGCCCGAATTCAGGGGGGCGTGATTCACCCCTCCACTTT,CASSPNSGGRDSPLHF,TRBD1,TRBJ1-6,many,TRBV5-1
TGCGCCAGCAGCTTGGCCCCGGGACTAGCGGGGTACATTCAGTACTTC,CASSLAPGLAGYIQYF,TRBD2,TRBJ2-4,many,TRBV5-1
TGCGCCAGCAGCCAAGGTTCGGGGGAGACAGATACGCAGTATTTT,CASSQGSGETDTQYF,.,TRBJ2-3,many,TRBV4-3
TGCAGTGCTCTGGGGTATGACGAGCAGTACTTC,CSALGYDEQYF,.,TRBJ2-7,many,TRBV20-1